This T cell receptor (beta chain) is from a study of T cells in Graves' hyperthyroidism and ophthalmopathy. Amplified regions were TCR beta CDR3 sequences from RNA transcripts. First-round RT-PCR with HTBI primers amplified the TCR CDR3 region. MiXCR was run by TCRdb on the multiplex PCR reads, yielding one entry per CDR3 protein. The sample carries roughly 640,000 distinct CDR3 sequences, approximately 16% recorded once. As concerns this clonotype: Its antigen remains unidentified.

The J segment lost 6 bases and the V segment lost 4 bases, leaving 9 bases of the junction unmatched. CDR3 length: 17 amino acids. Germline CDR1 is SGHNT and CDR2 is YYREEE (reference sequence). Exclusion followed for patients with uncontrolled infection, other autoimmune disease, pregnancy or lactation. Study-wide findings and caveats: Researchers found most expanded thyroid clonotypes above 0.001 in blood as well. Ophthalmopathy stood apart from stable hyperthyroidism in a 13 V-J model. Before onset, ophthalmopathy was predicted by the model a median around 6.2 months earlier.

This rearrangement joins TRBV5-4 to TRBJ2-1, with 14 bases fitting TRBD2. The sample taken for sequencing was blood. This receptor was obtained from a woman aged 40 to 55 with Graves' ophthalmopathy. The CDR3 spells CASSPGTSGSMGNEQFF. The CDR3, as DNA: TGTGCCAGCAGCCCGGGGACTAGCGGGAGTATGGGCAATGAGCAGTTCTTC.